This entry lists 9 T cell receptor beta chains sequenced from one sample in a study of monozygotic twins with inflammatory bowel disease. TCRdb re-called the 5' RACE reads and catalogs CDR3 proteins one per entry, DNA excluded. The sample table includes some 400,000 distinct CDR3 sequences. Source material: blood. Every receptor here comes from a human donor with ulcerative colitis or Crohn's disease, or a healthy co-twin of an affected twin (not recorded which).

This chain links TRBV29-1 with TRBJ2-7; TCRdb designates TRBD2, a call that cannot be tested without DNA. The CDR3 spans 13 residues. Germline values: CDR1 SQVTM, CDR2 ANQGSEA. The CDR3 reads CSVTRVLRYEQYF.

V is TRBV7-2 and J is TRBJ2-5; TCRdb lists TRBD1, though no DNA is available to test this call. The CDR3 spans 13 residues. The germline CDR1 and CDR2 sequences are SGHTA and FQGNSA. CDR3 protein: CASSPRTEETQYF.

V is TRBV3-1 and J is TRBJ2-2; the TCRdb call, TRBD2, lacks DNA for checking. The V gene's germline CDR1 is LGHDT and CDR2 YNNKEL (reference sequence). There are 14 residues in the CDR3. CDR3 loop: CASRFAGGPGELFF.

J is TRBJ2-2 and V is TRBV27. Per the germline V gene, CDR1 is MNHEY and CDR2 is SMNVEV (reference sequence). The CDR3 sequence is 12 residues long. The CDR3 spells CASSSGIGELFF.

The chain uses TRBV7-2 and TRBJ2-1; TCRdb reports TRBD2, a call that lacks DNA to check it against. Looked up from germline, CDR1 is SGHTA and CDR2 is FQGNSA. The CDR3 is made up of 14 amino acids. The CDR3 loop reads CASSSPGGPNEQFF.

The V and J genes are TRBV2 and TRBJ2-7. The germline CDR1 and CDR2 sequences are SNHLY and FYNNEI. The CDR3 runs to 14 residues. The CDR3 here is CASSVAVSSYEQYF.

The chain recombines TRBV20-1 with TRBJ1-2; TCRdb lists TRBD1, though no DNA is available to test this call. The CDR3 has 14 amino acids. CDR1 and CDR2 (germline): DFQATT, SNEGSKA (reference sequence). The CDR3 loop is CSAQGAGANYGYTF.

CDR3 residues: CASSEGGAGGYTPYEQYF. The chain is built from TRBV2 and TRBJ2-7; TCRdb calls TRBD1, which cannot be checked without DNA. Germline V gene data show CDR1 as SNHLY and CDR2 as FYNNEI. CDR3 length: 18 residues.

The chain links TRBV10-3 to TRBJ2-3; TCRdb calls TRBD2, which cannot be checked without DNA. Germline V gene lookup returns CDR1 ENHRY and CDR2 SYGVKD. The CDR3 is 13 residues long. The CDR3 reads CASEGGGTDTQYF.